The 26 T cell receptor beta chains below were found in one sample sequenced in a study of control samples from healthy donors and cancer patients (dated by TCRdb to 2019 to 2021). The receptor library was made with the immunoSEQ multiplex PCR assay. TCRdb retrieved this table from immuneACCESS and kept in-frame rearrangements only. Not all clones are present; in checked studies, unresolved V genes account for under half, and no reason is known for the remainder. The sample table contains under 90,000 clones; only one count was recorded for over 80% of them. The ten largest clones represent about 5.6% of the sample. Sample: blood. The receptors were gathered from an older woman in good health.

The chain couples TRBV11-2 to TRBJ2-3; tentatively, D is TRBD2 (5 bases). CDR3 size: 11 residues. Deletions cut 5 bases from V and 11 bases from J, with 11 bases between. Germline assignment: CDR1 SGHAT and CDR2 FQNNGV. In nucleotides, the CDR3 is TGTGCCAGCAGCCCCGGACTCGGGCAGTATTTT. Amino acids: CASSPGLGQYF.

The V call is TRBV5-1, the J call TRBJ1-5; the D gene is possibly TRBD1 (5 bases). V lost 0 bases and J lost 2, with 9 bases in between. The CDR3 spans 15 residues. Germline V CDR1 and CDR2: SGHRS, YFSETQ. As DNA, the CDR3 is TGCGCCAGCAGCTTGGAGGGGAATGGCAATCAGCCCCAGCATTTT. This translates into CASSLEGNGNQPQHF.

This sequence joins TRBV9 and TRBJ2-2; 9 bases agree with TRBD2. J gave up 2 bases and V 2 bases, and 13 bases lay outside the gene matches. Germline loops: CDR1 SGDLS, CDR2 YYNGEE. This CDR3 has 19 amino acids. Here the CDR3 DNA reads TGTGCCAGCAGCGTCTCCTTTTTTAGCGGGAGTATAAACACCGGGGAGCTGTTTTTT. Translation gives CASSVSFFSGSINTGELFF. The whole variable domain, filled in from reference TRBV9 and TRBJ2-2, reads DSGVTQTPKHLITATGQRVTLRCSPRSGDLSVYWYQQSLDQGLQFLIQYYNGEERAKGNILERFSAQQFPDLHSELNLSSLELGDSALYFCASSVSFFSGSINTGELFFGEGSRLTVL.

The chain employs TRBV19 and TRBJ1-1; possible D gene TRBD1, 6 bases. Germline V gene sequence: CDR1 LNHDA, CDR2 SQIVND (reference sequence). Trimming shortened V by 6 bases and J by 8 bases, and 25 bases separated the two germline ends. The CDR3 sequence is 16 residues long. CDR3 region: CASRPRQALGFVEAFF. DNA for the CDR3: TGTGCCAGTAGACCCCGACAGGCTCTCGGGTTCGTCGAAGCTTTCTTT.

The rearrangement links TRBV11-2 to TRBJ2-7; TRBD2 agrees at 9 bases. V was pared by 5 bases and J by 6 bases, with 14 bases of the junction left unmatched. Per the germline V gene, CDR1 is SGHAT and CDR2 is FQNNGV. CDR3 length equals 16 residues. CDR3 coding DNA: TGTGCCAGCAGCGGCCCAGGGGCGGGAGGGCCATTCGAGCAGTACTTC. Amino acid sequence: CASSGPGAGGPFEQYF.

V usage is TRBV7-2 and J usage is TRBJ2-5; D perhaps matches TRBD2 (6 bases). This CDR3 comprises 14 residues. Between the trimmed V and J ends, which lost 5 bases and 4 bases, there was a span of 14 bases. Germline-derived CDR1 and CDR2 are SGHTA and FQGNSA. As DNA, the CDR3 is TGTGCCAGCAGCACAAGTGTCGGGGGAGAGACCCAGTACTTC. Amino acid sequence: CASSTSVGGETQYF.

The V gene is TRBV7-6, the J gene TRBJ2-3; D gene unclear. The CDR3 is made up of 15 amino acids. Trimming stripped 1 base from V and 4 bases from J, with 12 bases between. Germline assignment: CDR1 SGHVS and CDR2 FNYEAQ. CDR3 coding DNA: TGTGCCAGCAGCTTAGTGGCAGGTGGTCCAGATACGCAGTATTTT. Its translation: CASSLVAGGPDTQYF.

The chain recombines TRBV18 with TRBJ2-5; D is ambiguous. CDR3 length: 13 amino acids. CDR1 and CDR2 (germline): KGHSH, LQKENI. The V end was cut by 2 bases, the J end by 5 bases, with 9 bases between. The CDR3 loop is CASSPEDWETQYF. CDR3 DNA: TGTGCCAGCTCACCAGAGGATTGGGAGACCCAGTACTTC.

The chain has TRBV12-3 or TRBV12-4 and TRBJ2-2; the D is unclear. V lost 7 bases and J lost 4, with 4 bases in between. This CDR3 contains 11 residues. CDR3 in amino acids: CASTITGELFF. In nucleotides, the CDR3 is TGTGCCAGCACAATCACCGGGGAGCTGTTTTTT.

The chain uses TRBV4-2 and TRBJ2-7; D gene ambiguous. Trimming took 0 bases from V and 6 from J, leaving 9 bases between them. This CDR3 has 13 residues. The germline V gene has CDR1 LGHNA and CDR2 YNFKEQ. The CDR3 DNA reads TGTGCCAGCAGCCAAGAGAGGATGCGCGAGCAGTACTTC. The encoded protein is CASSQERMREQYF.

This sequence joins TRBV7-2 and TRBJ2-7, with TRBD2 matching 9 bases. The V gene end was trimmed by 5 bases and the J gene end by 0 bases; junction bases not matched to a gene: 5. CDR1 SGHTA and CDR2 FQGNSA come from the germline V gene. The CDR3 spans 15 residues. In DNA, the CDR3 is TGTGCCAGCAGCCTCGTAGCGGGAGACTCCTACGAGCAGTACTTC. Its protein product is CASSLVAGDSYEQYF.

The J gene is TRBJ1-3, the V gene TRBV7-9; 7 bases align to TRBD1. Per the germline V gene, CDR1 is SEHNR and CDR2 is FQNEAQ (reference sequence). J was trimmed by 5 bases and V by 4 bases; bases with no gene match: 8. The CDR3 consists of 15 residues. The chain's CDR3 is CASSSEGQERNTIYF. The CDR3 DNA is TGTGCCAGCAGCTCAGAAGGACAGGAAAGAAACACCATATATTTT.

The rearrangement links TRBV29-1 to TRBJ2-1; D remains unclear. V dropped 2 bases and J dropped 0 bases, with 2 bases sitting between them. The CDR3 runs 12 residues. From germline, CDR1 is SQVTM and CDR2 ANQGSEA. CDR3 amino acids: CSVEPSYNEQFF. As DNA, the CDR3 is TGCAGCGTTGAACCCTCCTACAATGAGCAGTTCTTC.

The chain combines TRBV19 with TRBJ1-5, with D perhaps TRBD1 (6 bases). Looked up from germline, CDR1 is LNHDA and CDR2 is SQIVND (reference sequence). The CDR3 spans 14 residues. Trimming stripped 9 bases from V and 0 bases from J, with 12 bases between. CDR3 sequence reads: CASTGTNSNQPQHF. For the CDR3, the DNA is TGTGCCAGCACCGGGACAAATAGCAATCAGCCCCAGCATTTT.

The chain combines TRBV24-1 with TRBJ2-1, with 7 bases aligning to TRBD2. The germline CDR1 and CDR2 sequences are KGHDR and SFDVKD. V shed 8 bases, J shed 5 bases, and the junction held 14 bases outside the gene matches. CDR3 length: 16 residues. The chain's CDR3 is CATKPLAGDSDNEQFF. CDR3 DNA: TGTGCCACCAAGCCCCTCGCGGGAGATAGCGACAATGAGCAGTTCTTC.

The chain is built from TRBV6-6 and TRBJ2-1; D is perhaps TRBD1 (5 bases). Germline lookup yields CDR1 MNHNY and CDR2 SVGAGI (reference sequence). The V end lost 2 bases, the J end lost 12 bases, and 14 bases lay between the germline ends. The CDR3 is 13 amino acids. The CDR3, as DNA: TGTGCCAGCAGTTACAATCAAGGGGTGATGCAGTTCTTC. Amino acids: CASSYNQGVMQFF.

The J gene is TRBJ2-3, the V gene TRBV7-3; TRBD2 matches 7 bases. V shed 4 bases and J 0 bases; nucleotides not matched to a gene: 4. CDR3 size: 15 residues. Germline V CDR1 and CDR2: SGHTA, FQGTGA. The CDR3 reads CASSSSGISTDTQYF. CDR3 DNA: TGTGCCAGCAGCTCGAGCGGGATCAGCACAGATACGCAGTATTTT.

CDR3 loop: CASSRLMEAKNTGELFF. For the CDR3, the DNA is TGTGCCAGCAGCCGCCTAATGGAAGCTAAGAACACCGGGGAGCTGTTTTTT. V and J are TRBV7-9 and TRBJ2-2; D ambiguous. CDR3 length: 17 residues. The germline CDR1 and CDR2 sequences are SEHNR and FQNEAQ (reference sequence). V lost 5 bases to trimming and J lost 1 base, with 17 bases between them.

The rearrangement uses TRBV23-1 and TRBJ1-5, with D hard to call. TRBV23-1 falls under the ORF class, with uncertain function. The CDR3 spans 17 residues. The germline V and J ends were trimmed by 3 bases and 2 bases, with 17 bases remaining between them. Written as DNA, the CDR3 is TGCGCCAGCAGTCACCCCCCCCCTGGGCTTGGCAATCAGCCCCAGCATTTT. This sequence encodes CASSHPPPGLGNQPQHF.

The chain uses TRBV21-1 and TRBJ1-5; TRBD1 was called by the table and not checked on the DNA. TRBV21-1 is marked as a pseudogene. The CDR3 length is 12 residues. DNA for the CDR3: TGTGCCAGCCCTCCTACAGGTCAGCCCCAGCATTTT. It yields the protein CASPPTGQPQHF.

In its sample, this clone was seen a few times. V is TRBV7-9 and J is TRBJ2-2; TRBD2 matches 10 bases. Germline lookup yields CDR1 SEHNR and CDR2 FQNEAQ (reference sequence). V dropped 1 base and J dropped 7; count of bases not matched to a gene: 9. This CDR3 has 17 amino acids. The CDR3 here is CASSLVVLAGAGGELFF. In DNA form, the CDR3 reads TGTGCCAGCAGCTTAGTCGTTCTAGCGGGAGCTGGCGGGGAGCTGTTTTTT.

This chain uses TRBV5-4 with TRBJ1-1; D not certain. Trimming took 4 bases from V and 0 from J, leaving 16 bases between them. The CDR3 totals 16 residues. Germline V CDR1 and CDR2: SGHNT, YYREEE (reference sequence). The DNA of the CDR3 is TGTGCCAGCAGCCCCGCCAGCATTAACATGAACACTGAAGCTTTCTTT. As protein: CASSPASINMNTEAFF.

This sequence joins TRBV5-4 and TRBJ1-3, with D perhaps TRBD1 (5 bases). CDR1 and CDR2 from the germline V gene are SGHNT and YYREEE (reference sequence). Between the trimmed V and J ends, which lost 3 bases and 4 bases, there was a span of 8 bases. This CDR3 region has 13 residues. The CDR3 reads CASSSNRGNTIYF. The DNA of the CDR3 is TGTGCCAGCAGCTCAAACAGGGGAAACACCATATATTTT.

The gene calls are TRBV10-3 and TRBJ2-7; no clear D gene. Germline V lookup: CDR1 ENHRY, CDR2 SYGVKD. The CDR3 contains 12 residues. Trimming took 10 bases from V and 5 from J, leaving 15 bases between them. The CDR3 nucleotides read TGTGCCACCGAGACCACGGGCGACGAGCAGTACTTC. This codes for CATETTGDEQYF.

CDR3: CASSHETHYQAFF. In nucleotides, the CDR3 is TGTGCCAGCAGCCACGAGACGCATTATCAAGCTTTCTTT. This chain joins TRBV3-1 (or the pseudogene TRBV3-2) and TRBJ1-1; D is unclear. Germline-derived CDR1 and CDR2 are LGHDT and YNNKEL (reference sequence). V lost 3 bases, J lost 9 bases, and 14 bases lay in between. The CDR3 is 13 residues long.

This clone occurred once. The J gene is TRBJ2-3, the V gene TRBV9, with unresolved D. Trimming took 2 bases from V and 1 from J, leaving 5 bases between them. The CDR3 sequence is 13 residues long. Germline values: CDR1 SGDLS, CDR2 YYNGEE. CDR3 DNA sequence: TGTGCCAGCAGCGTCATTCGCACAGATACGCAGTATTTT. It yields the protein CASSVIRTDTQYF. The full variable domain, rest sourced from reference TRBV9 and TRBJ2-3, is DSGVTQTPKHLITATGQRVTLRCSPRSGDLSVYWYQQSLDQGLQFLIQYYNGEERAKGNILERFSAQQFPDLHSELNLSSLELGDSALYFCASSVIRTDTQYFGPGTRLTVL.